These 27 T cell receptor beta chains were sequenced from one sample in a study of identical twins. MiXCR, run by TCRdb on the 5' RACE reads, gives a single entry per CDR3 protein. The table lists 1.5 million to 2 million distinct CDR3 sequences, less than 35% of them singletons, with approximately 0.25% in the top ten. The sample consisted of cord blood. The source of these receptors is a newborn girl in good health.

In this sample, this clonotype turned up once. The CDR3 bases are TGCGCCAGCGGATGGACAGGGAGCACAGATACGCAGTATTTT. This gives the protein CASGWTGSTDTQYF. This rearrangement joins TRBV5-1 to TRBJ2-3; TRBD1 aligns across 8 bases. V shed 7 bases, J shed 0 bases, and the junction held 4 bases outside the gene matches. The germline V gene has CDR1 SGHRS and CDR2 YFSETQ. The CDR3 is made up of 14 amino acids.

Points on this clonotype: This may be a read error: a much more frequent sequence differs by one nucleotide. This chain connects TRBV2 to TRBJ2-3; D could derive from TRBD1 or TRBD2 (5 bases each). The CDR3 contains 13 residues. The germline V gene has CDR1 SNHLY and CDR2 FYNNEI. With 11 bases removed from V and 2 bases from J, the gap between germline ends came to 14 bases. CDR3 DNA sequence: TGTGCCCCGAAGGGGAGCAACACAGATACGCAGTATTTT. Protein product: CAPKGSNTDTQYF.

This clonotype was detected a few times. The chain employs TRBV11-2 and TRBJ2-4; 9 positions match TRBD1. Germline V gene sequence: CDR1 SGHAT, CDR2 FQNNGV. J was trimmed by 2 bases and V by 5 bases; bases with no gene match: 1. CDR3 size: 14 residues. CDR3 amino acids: CASSGTGTKNIQYF. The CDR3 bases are TGTGCCAGCAGCGGGACAGGGACCAAAAACATTCAGTACTTC.

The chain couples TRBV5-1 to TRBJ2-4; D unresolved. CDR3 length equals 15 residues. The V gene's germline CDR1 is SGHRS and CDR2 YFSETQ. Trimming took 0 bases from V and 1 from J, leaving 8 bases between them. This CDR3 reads CASSLVPWAKNIQYF. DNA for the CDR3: TGCGCCAGCAGCTTGGTCCCGTGGGCCAAAAACATTCAGTACTTC. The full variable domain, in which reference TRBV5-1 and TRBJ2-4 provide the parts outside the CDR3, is KAGVTQTPRYLIKTRGQQVTLSCSPISGHRSVSWYQQTPGQGLQFLFEYFSETQRNKGNFPGRFSGRQFSNSRSEMNVSTLELGDSALYLCASSLVPWAKNIQYFGAGTRLSVL.

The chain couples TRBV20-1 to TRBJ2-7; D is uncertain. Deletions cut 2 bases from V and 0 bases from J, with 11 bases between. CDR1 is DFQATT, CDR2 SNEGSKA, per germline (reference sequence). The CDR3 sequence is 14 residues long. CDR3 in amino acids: CSARLPMSSYEQYF. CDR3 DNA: TGCAGTGCTAGACTCCCGATGAGCTCCTACGAGCAGTACTTC.

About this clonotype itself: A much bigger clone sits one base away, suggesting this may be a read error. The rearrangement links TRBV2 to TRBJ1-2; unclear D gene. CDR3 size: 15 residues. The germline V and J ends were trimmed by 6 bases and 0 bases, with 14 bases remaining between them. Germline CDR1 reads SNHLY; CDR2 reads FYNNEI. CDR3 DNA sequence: TGTGCCAGCAGGAGACGGGTCTTAGCTAACTATGGCTACACCTTC. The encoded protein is CASRRRVLANYGYTF.

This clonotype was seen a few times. The CDR3 spells CASSFMTSGPSYEQYF. CDR3 nucleotide sequence: TGTGCCAGCAGTTTTATGACTAGCGGGCCCTCCTACGAGCAGTACTTC. The chain carries TRBV28 and TRBJ2-7; 10 bases map to TRBD2. In germline, CDR1 is MDHEN, CDR2 SYDVKM. The length of the CDR3 is 16 residues. The V gene end was trimmed by 3 bases and the J gene end by 0 bases; junction bases not matched to a gene: 5.

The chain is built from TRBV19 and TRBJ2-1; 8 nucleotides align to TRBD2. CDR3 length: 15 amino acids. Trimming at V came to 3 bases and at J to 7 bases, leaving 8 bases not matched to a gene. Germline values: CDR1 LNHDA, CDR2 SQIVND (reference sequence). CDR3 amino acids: CASSIGTSLLNEQFF. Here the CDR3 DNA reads TGTGCCAGTAGTATCGGGACTAGTTTATTGAATGAGCAGTTCTTC.

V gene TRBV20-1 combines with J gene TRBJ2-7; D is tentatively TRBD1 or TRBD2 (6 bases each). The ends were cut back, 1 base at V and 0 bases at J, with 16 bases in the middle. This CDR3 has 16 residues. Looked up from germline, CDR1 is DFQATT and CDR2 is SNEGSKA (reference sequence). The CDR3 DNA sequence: TGCAGTGCTAGAGGTGGTGGCAGGGGAGGCTCCTACGAGCAGTACTTC. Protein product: CSARGGGRGGSYEQYF.

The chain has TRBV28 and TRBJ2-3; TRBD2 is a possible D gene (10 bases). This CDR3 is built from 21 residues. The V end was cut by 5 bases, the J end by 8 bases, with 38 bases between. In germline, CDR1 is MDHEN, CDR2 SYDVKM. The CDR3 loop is CASSPGQGSTTLAGSAGTQYF. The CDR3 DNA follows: TGTGCCAGCAGTCCAGGACAGGGGTCCACAACACTAGCGGGATCAGCGGGTACGCAGTATTTT.

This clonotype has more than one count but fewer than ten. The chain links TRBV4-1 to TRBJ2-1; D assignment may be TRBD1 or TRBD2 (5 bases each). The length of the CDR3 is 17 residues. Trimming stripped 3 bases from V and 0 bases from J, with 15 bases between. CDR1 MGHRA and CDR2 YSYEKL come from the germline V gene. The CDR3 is CASSHWGSGGSYNEQFF. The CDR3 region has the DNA TGCGCCAGCAGCCACTGGGGTAGTGGGGGCTCCTACAATGAGCAGTTCTTC.

The CDR3 nucleotides read TGCAGTGCTATATCCAGCTCCTATAATTCACCCCTCCACTTT. It specifies CSAISSSYNSPLHF. The V call is TRBV20-1, the J call TRBJ1-6, with D unresolved. Per germline, CDR1 DFQATT and CDR2 SNEGSKA (reference sequence). The CDR3 extends over 14 amino acids. Trimming shortened V by 4 bases and J by 0 bases, and 7 bases separated the two germline ends.

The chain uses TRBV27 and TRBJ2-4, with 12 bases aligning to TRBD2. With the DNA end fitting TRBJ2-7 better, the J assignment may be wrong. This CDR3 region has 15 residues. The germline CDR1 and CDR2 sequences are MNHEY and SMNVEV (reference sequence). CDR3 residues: CASSFSLAGGYEQYF. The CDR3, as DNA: TGTGCCAGCAGTTTTAGTCTAGCGGGGGGGTACGAGCAGTACTTC.

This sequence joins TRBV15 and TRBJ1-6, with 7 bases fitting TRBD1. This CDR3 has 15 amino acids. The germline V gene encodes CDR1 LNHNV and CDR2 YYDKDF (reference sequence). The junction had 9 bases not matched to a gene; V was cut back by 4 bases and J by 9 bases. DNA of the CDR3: TGTGCCACCAGCATTGGAGGACAGGTGACTTCACCCCTCCACTTT. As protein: CATSIGGQVTSPLHF. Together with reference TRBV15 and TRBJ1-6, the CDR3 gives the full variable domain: DAMVIQNPRYQVTQFGKPVTLSCSQTLNHNVMYWYQQKSSQAPKLLFHYYDKDFNNEADTPDNFQSRRPNTSFCFLDIRSPGLGDTAMYLCATSIGGQVTSPLHFGNGTRLTVT.

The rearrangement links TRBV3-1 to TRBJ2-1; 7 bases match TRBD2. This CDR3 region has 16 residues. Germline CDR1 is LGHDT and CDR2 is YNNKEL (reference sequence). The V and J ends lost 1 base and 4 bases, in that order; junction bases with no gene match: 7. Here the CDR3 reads CASSQVRDYTYNEQFF. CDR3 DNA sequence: TGTGCCAGCAGCCAAGTCCGGGACTACACTTACAATGAGCAGTTCTTC.

CDR3 region: CSVQGNSNQPQHF. The CDR3 DNA reads as TGCAGCGTGCAGGGGAACAGCAATCAGCCCCAGCATTTT. The rearrangement uses TRBV29-1 and TRBJ1-5; the D gene is possibly TRBD1 (6 bases). Trimming cost V 6 bases and J 1 base, with 10 bases left between them. The CDR3 covers 13 residues. Germline CDR1 is SQVTM and CDR2 is ANQGSEA.

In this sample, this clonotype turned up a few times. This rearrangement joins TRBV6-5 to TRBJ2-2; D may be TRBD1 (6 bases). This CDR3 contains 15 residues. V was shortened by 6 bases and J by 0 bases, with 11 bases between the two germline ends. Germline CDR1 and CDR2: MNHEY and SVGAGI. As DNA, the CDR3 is TGTGCCAGCAGACAAGACAGGACGAACACCGGGGAGCTGTTTTTT. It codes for CASRQDRTNTGELFF.

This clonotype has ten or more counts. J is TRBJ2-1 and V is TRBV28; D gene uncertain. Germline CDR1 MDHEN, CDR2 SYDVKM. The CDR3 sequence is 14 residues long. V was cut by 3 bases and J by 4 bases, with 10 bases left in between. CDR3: CASSLGGLYNEQFF. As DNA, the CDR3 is TGTGCCAGCAGTTTGGGCGGCCTATACAATGAGCAGTTCTTC.

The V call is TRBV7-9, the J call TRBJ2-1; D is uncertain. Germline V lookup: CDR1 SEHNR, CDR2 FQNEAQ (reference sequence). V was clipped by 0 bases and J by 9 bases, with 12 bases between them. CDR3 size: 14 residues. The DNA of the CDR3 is TGTGCCAGCAGCTTAGCATACCCGGATGGTGAGCAGTTCTTC. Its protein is CASSLAYPDGEQFF.

CDR3 DNA sequence: TGTGCCAGCAGCGTAGATCTAGCGGGGGGGCTACAAGAGACCCAGTACTTC. This translates into CASSVDLAGGLQETQYF. The V call is TRBV9, the J call TRBJ2-5; 12 positions agree with TRBD2. Trimming at V came to 0 bases and at J to 2 bases, leaving 5 bases not matched to a gene. Germline V lookup: CDR1 SGDLS, CDR2 YYNGEE. The CDR3 has 17 amino acids. The complete variable domain, with remaining parts taken from reference TRBV9 and TRBJ2-5, reads DSGVTQTPKHLITATGQRVTLRCSPRSGDLSVYWYQQSLDQGLQFLIQYYNGEERAKGNILERFSAQQFPDLHSELNLSSLELGDSALYFCASSVDLAGGLQETQYFGPGTRLLVL.

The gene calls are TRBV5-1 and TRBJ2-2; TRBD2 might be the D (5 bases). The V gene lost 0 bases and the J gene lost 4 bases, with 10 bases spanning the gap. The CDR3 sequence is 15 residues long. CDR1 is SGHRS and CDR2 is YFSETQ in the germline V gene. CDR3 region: CASSLAGLLTGELFF. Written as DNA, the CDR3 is TGCGCCAGCAGCTTGGCCGGACTTCTCACCGGGGAGCTGTTTTTT. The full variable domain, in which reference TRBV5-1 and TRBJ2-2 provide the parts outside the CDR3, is KAGVTQTPRYLIKTRGQQVTLSCSPISGHRSVSWYQQTPGQGLQFLFEYFSETQRNKGNFPGRFSGRQFSNSRSEMNVSTLELGDSALYLCASSLAGLLTGELFFGEGSRLTVL.

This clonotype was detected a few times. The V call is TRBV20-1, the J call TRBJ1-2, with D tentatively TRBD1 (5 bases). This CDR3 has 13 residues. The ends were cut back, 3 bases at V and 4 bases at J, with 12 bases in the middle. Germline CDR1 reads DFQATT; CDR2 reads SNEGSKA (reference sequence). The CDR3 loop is CSARVDRLYGYTF. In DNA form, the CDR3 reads TGCAGTGCTAGGGTAGACAGACTCTATGGCTACACCTTC.

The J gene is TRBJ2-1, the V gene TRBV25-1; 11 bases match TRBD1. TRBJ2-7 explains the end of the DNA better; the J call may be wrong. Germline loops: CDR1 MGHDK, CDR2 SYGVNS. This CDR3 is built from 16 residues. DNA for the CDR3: TGTGCCAGCAGTGAAAGCGGGACAGGGGGTTACAATGAGCAGTACTTC. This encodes CASSESGTGGYNEQYF.

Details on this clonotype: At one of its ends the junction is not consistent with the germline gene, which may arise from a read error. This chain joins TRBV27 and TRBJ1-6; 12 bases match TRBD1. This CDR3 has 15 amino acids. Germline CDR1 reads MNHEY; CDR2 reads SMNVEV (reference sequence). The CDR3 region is CARSDGTGGNSPLHF. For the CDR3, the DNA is TGTGCCCGCAGTGACGGGACAGGGGGCAATTCACCCCTCCACTTT.

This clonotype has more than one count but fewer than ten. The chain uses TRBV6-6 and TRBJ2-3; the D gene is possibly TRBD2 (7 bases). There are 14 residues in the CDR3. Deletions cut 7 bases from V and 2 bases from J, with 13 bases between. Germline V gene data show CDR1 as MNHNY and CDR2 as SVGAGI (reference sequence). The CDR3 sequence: CASNDGGPTDTQYF. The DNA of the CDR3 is TGTGCCAGCAACGACGGGGGGCCCACAGATACGCAGTATTTT.

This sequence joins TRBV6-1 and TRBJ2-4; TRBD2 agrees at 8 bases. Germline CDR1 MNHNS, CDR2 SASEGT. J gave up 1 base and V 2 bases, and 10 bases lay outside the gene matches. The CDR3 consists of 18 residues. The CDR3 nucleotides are TGTGCCAGCAGTGAACCCCCGGGACTAGGGACCGCCAAAAACATTCAGTACTTC. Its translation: CASSEPPGLGTAKNIQYF.

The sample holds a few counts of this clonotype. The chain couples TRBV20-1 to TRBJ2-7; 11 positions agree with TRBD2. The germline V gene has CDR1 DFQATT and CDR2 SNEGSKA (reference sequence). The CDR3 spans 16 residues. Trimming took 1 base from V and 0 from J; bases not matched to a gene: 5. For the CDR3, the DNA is TGCAGTGCTAGAGGGTACGGGACTAGCGGCTCCTACGAGCAGTACTTC. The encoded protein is CSARGYGTSGSYEQYF.